A selection of T cell receptor beta chains follows, all from one sample in a study of blood T cell repertoires in COVID-19. Produced via immunoSEQ multiplex PCR; TCRdb's table is partial and in-frame only. Among 140,000 or so clones listed, roughly nine tenths were seen once. Sequencing was done on a sample of peripheral blood. The receptors shown here come from a woman aged 55-69 years with active COVID-19. Both conserved end residues are trimmed from each CDR3.

v_call cdr3_aa
TRBV13 ASSPGQGYSYEQY
TRBV7-8 ASSSLTGSNTGELF
TRBV19 ASSQGNEKLF
TRBV20-1 SASLGQGAYEQY
TRBV14 ASSKQATNEKLF
TRBV4-3 ASNQRPRTSEIDTQY
TRBV5-1 ASSSSTSGTNTGELF
TRBV5-1 ASSLALRSDTQY
TRBV7-2 ASSSRTGGNSPLH
TRBV7-6 ASSPTGTSGSQETQY
TRBV5-8 ASSDRGLTDTQY
TRBV5-1 ASSPGTSGFGAKETQY